The rows below give T cell receptor beta chains drawn from one sample of a study of CD8 T cells in ankylosing spondylitis. TCRdb independently ran MiXCR on the 5' RACE reads; one entry per CDR3 protein. The sample holds about 240,000 distinct CDR3 sequences; roughly 8.6% are singletons and the top ten take under 7.5%. Sequenced sample: blood, either unsorted or a sorted T cell fraction (not recorded which). The receptors here all came from a male donor with ankylosing spondylitis or in good health (not recorded which). CDR3s include the opening cysteine and the closing phenylalanine or tryptophan. The order of the fields is J gene, V gene, clone size, D gene, CDR3 DNA, CDR3 protein. D genes are given only for firm matches. Clone size, where shown, is once, few, many, or a class for clones that have expanded.

>TRBJ2-7|TRBV9|many|TRBD1
TGTGCCAGCAGCGTAGTCCAGGGGGCAGGCGAGCAGTACTTC
CASSVVQGAGEQYF
>TRBJ2-1|TRBV20-1|many|-
TGCAGTGCTAGAGAGGGTAGTTGGGCCTACAATGAGCAGTTCTTC
CSAREGSWAYNEQFF
>TRBJ1-1|TRBV4-3|-|-
TGCGCCAGCAGCCAAGATAAGGGTTACGCTGAAGCTTTCTTT
CASSQDKGYAEAFF
>TRBJ2-2|TRBV7-2|few|TRBD2
TGTGCCAGCAGCTTAAGCCTAGCGGGCGGCACCGGGGAGCTGTTTTTT
CASSLSLAGGTGELFF
>TRBJ2-1|TRBV12-3/TRBV12-4|-|TRBD2
TGTGCCAGTCTCGGACTAGCGGACAATGGGCAGTTCTTC
CASLGLADNGQFF
>TRBJ2-3|TRBV30|many|TRBD1
TGTGCCTGGATTCGGGGGACAGGGTTCCGCACAGATACGCAGTATTTT
CAWIRGTGFRTDTQYF
>TRBJ2-7|TRBV6-5|many|TRBD1
TGTGCCAGCAGTAACCGGGACAGGGATTACGAGCAGTACTTC
CASSNRDRDYEQYF
>TRBJ2-5|TRBV7-2|many|-
TGTGCCAGCAGCTTTGCACAGCAAGAGACCCAGTACTTC
CASSFAQQETQYF
>TRBJ1-5|TRBV5-5|many|-
TGTGCCAGCAGCTGGGGACCTAGCAATCAGCCCCAGCATTTT
CASSWGPSNQPQHF
>TRBJ2-7|TRBV7-2|many|-
TGTGCCAGCAGCTTAGGAGGGGTAGGTGAGCAGTACTTC
CASSLGGVGEQYF
>TRBJ2-1|TRBV9|many|TRBD2
TGTGCCAGCAGCGTAGTTCCTTCTCCGGTGGGGGGGACTTTGGATGAGCAGTTCTTC
CASSVVPSPVGGTLDEQFF
>TRBJ2-1|TRBV30|many|-
TGTGCCTGGAGACCTAGCCCCTACAATGAGCAGTTCTTC
CAWRPSPYNEQFF
>TRBJ1-1|TRBV29-1|few|TRBD1
TGCAGCGTTACCACCGGGACAGGACCAAACACTGAAGCTTTCTTT
CSVTTGTGPNTEAFF
>TRBJ2-7|TRBV20-1|many|-
TGCAGTGCAGCCGGGACGCCTTCCTACGAGCAGTACTTC
CSAAGTPSYEQYF
>TRBJ2-1|TRBV6-4|many|-
TGTGCCAGCAGTGACTCGAGTGGACTCGACTACAATGAGCAGTTCTTC
CASSDSSGLDYNEQFF
>TRBJ2-3|TRBV5-1|many|TRBD2
TGCGCCAGCAGCTTCGACGCGGGAGGGCCGGGAGATACGCAGTATTTT
CASSFDAGGPGDTQYF
>TRBJ2-3|TRBV20-1|many|TRBD2
TGCAGTGCTAGACGCGGGGGGGTCGCAGATACGCAGTATTTT
CSARRGGVADTQYF
>TRBJ2-3|TRBV7-9|many|-
TGTGCCAGCAGCTTCACCGGGGATACGCAGTATTTT
CASSFTGDTQYF
>TRBJ2-1|TRBV7-3|few|TRBD2
TGTGCCAGCAGCTTATGGGGCTCGGGCGGGGGGCCTGACAATGAGCAGTTCTTC
CASSLWGSGGGPDNEQFF
>TRBJ1-2|TRBV20-1|many|TRBD1
TGCAGTGCTAGGGGACAGGGGGCGATGGGCTACACCTTC
CSARGQGAMGYTF
>TRBJ2-7|TRBV10-1|-|-
TGCGCCAGCAGTGAAGGATACAGGGCCGAGCAGTACTTC
CASSEGYRAEQYF
>TRBJ2-1|TRBV5-1|-|-
TGCGCCAGCAGCCCTTTTCGACTAGTGTACAATGAGCAGTTCTTC
CASSPFRLVYNEQFF
>TRBJ2-3|TRBV20-1|-|TRBD1
TGCTGTGCTAGATCTCGCCTCCCAAGGACAGGGTCCCGGATTGGCGCAGATACGCAGTATTTT
CCARSRLPRTGSRIGADTQYF
>TRBJ2-7|TRBV12-3/TRBV12-4|many|-
TGTGCCAGCAGTTCAGGACAAGGGGGAAGGTACGAGCAGTACTTC
CASSSGQGGRYEQYF
>TRBJ2-7|TRBV12-3/TRBV12-4|many|TRBD1
TGTGCCAGCAGTTTAGACAGGGGGAGGGAGCAGTACTTC
CASSLDRGREQYF
>TRBJ2-1|TRBV14|-|-
TGTGCCAGCAGCCCCAAGGAACGGGCTTTGGTTCGGCAGTTCTTC
CASSPKERALVRQFF
>TRBJ2-2|TRBV9|-|TRBD1
TGTGCCAGCAGCGACACCCGACAGGGACACACCGGGGAGCTGTTTTTT
CASSDTRQGHTGELFF